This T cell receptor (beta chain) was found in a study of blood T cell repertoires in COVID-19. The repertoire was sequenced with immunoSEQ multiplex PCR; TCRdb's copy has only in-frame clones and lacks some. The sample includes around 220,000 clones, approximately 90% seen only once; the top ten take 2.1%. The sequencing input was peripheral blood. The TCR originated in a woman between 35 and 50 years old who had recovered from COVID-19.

In DNA, the CDR3 is TGTGCCAGAAGCTTTAGGTATTTT. Its translation is CARSFRYF. This rearrangement joins TRBV5-3 to TRBJ2-3; D remains ambiguous. TRBV5-3 is an ORF for which the function is uncertain. The germline V and J ends were trimmed by 2 bases and 14 bases, with 3 bases remaining between them. The CDR3 extends over 8 amino acids.